The clone carrying this T cell receptor beta chain was seen a few times. What it binds is unknown. The treatment here: over 15 received Ad26.COV2.S at low or high dose, single or two shots; 5 received placebo; per-sample allocation not given. The investigators took samples on day 63 after the first vaccine or placebo injection. Germline values: CDR1 MDHEN, CDR2 SYDVKM. The CDR3 length is 17 residues. The junction had 10 bases not matched to a gene; V was cut back by 3 bases and J by 1 base. The source of the sample is a study of Ad26.COV2.S vaccination and SARS-CoV-2 variants. Overall study context: The authors gave Ad26.COV2.S intramuscularly, either once or twice 56 days apart.

The study's findings and limits: Higher spike-specific TCR breadth was found in vaccine recipients than in placebo recipients. Those who received vaccine or placebo ended up with similar non-spike TCR breadth.

Sequencing was performed with immunoSEQ multiplex PCR; in TCRdb, only in-frame clones are kept and a portion is missing. Here the sample spans over 450,000 clones, 89% being singletons. V and J are TRBV28 and TRBJ2-7, with TRBD1 identical over 9 bases. This material consisted of peripheral blood, taken in a trial of Ad26.COV2.S vaccine versus placebo. This sequence originates from a person between 18 and 65 years old who received the Ad26.COV2.S COVID-19 vaccine or a placebo. This CDR3 reads CASSFPSRDRASYEQYF. Here the CDR3 DNA reads TGTGCCAGCAGTTTCCCAAGCCGGGACAGGGCGTCCTACGAGCAGTACTTC.